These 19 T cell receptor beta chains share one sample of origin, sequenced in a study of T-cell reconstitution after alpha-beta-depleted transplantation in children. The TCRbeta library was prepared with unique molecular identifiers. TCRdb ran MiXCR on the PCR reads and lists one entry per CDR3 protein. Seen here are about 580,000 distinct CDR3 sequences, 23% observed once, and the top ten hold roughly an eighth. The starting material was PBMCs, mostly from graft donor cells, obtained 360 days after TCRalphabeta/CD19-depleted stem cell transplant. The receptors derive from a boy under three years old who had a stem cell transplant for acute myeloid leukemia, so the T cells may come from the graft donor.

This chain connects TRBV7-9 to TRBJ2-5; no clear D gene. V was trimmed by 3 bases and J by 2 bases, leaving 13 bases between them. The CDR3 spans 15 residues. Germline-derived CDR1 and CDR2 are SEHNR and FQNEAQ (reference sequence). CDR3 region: CASSLKGQNQETQYF. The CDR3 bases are TGTGCCAGCAGCTTGAAGGGCCAGAATCAAGAGACCCAGTACTTC.

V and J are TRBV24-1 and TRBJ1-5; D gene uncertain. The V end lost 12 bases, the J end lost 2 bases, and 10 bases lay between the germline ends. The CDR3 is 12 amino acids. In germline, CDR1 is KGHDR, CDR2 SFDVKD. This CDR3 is CAPKPGNQPQHF. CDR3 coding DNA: TGTGCCCCAAAGCCCGGCAATCAGCCCCAGCATTTT.

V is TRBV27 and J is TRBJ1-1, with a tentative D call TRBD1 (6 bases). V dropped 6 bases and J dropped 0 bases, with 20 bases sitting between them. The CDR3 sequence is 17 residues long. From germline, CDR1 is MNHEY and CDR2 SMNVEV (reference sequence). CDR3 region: CASSPASPGVMNTEAFF. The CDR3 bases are TGTGCCAGCAGCCCGGCCAGCCCAGGGGTCATGAACACTGAAGCTTTCTTT.

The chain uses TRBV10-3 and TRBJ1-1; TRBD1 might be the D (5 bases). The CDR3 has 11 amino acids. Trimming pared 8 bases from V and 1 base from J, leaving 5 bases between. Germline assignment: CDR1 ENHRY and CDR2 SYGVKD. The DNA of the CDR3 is TGTGCCATCGGGACGAACACTGAAGCTTTCTTT. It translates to CAIGTNTEAFF.

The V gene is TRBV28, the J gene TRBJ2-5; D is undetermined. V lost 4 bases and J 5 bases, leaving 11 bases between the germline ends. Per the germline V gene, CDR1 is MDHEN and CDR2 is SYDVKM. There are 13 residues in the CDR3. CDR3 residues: CASSSTPLETQYF. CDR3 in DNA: TGTGCCAGCAGTTCTACTCCACTGGAGACCCAGTACTTC.

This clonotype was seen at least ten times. In DNA, the CDR3 is TGCAGCGTCAACCTACAGTCCTACGAGCAGTACGTC. Protein product: CSVNLQSYEQYV. The chain recombines TRBV29-1 with TRBJ2-7; D is unresolved. The germline CDR1 and CDR2 sequences are SQVTM and ANQGSEA. V was pared by 6 bases and J by 1 base, with 10 bases between. This CDR3 has 12 residues.

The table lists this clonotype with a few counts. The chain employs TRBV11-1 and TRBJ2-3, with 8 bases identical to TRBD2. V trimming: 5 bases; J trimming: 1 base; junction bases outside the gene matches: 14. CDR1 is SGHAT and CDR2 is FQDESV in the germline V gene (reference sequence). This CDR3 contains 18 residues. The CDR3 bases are TGTGCCAGCAGCCCGAACCCCTTACTAGCGGAGGGCACAGATACGCAGTATTTT. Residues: CASSPNPLLAEGTDTQYF.

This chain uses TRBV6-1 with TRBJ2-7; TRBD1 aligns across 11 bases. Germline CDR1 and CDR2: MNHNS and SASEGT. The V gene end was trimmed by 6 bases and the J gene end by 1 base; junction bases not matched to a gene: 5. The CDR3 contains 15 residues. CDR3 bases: TGTGCCAGCAGGGCGGACAGGGGGCCTTCCTACGAGCAGTACGTC. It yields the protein CASRADRGPSYEQYV.

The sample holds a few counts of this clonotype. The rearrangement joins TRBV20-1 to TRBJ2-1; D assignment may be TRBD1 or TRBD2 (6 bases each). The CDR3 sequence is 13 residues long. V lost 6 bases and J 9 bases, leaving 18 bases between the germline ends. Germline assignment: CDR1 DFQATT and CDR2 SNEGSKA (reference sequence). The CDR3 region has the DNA TGCAGTGCCCCTCCCGGGGGCCTTGTTGAGCAGTTCTTC. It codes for CSAPPGGLVEQFF.

The DNA of the CDR3 is TGTGCCAGCAGGTATGGGGGATCTGAGCAGTTCTTC. Translated, it gives CASRYGGSEQFF. The rearrangement links TRBV12-3 or TRBV12-4 to TRBJ2-1; either TRBD1 or TRBD2 may fit D (5 bases each). V was cut by 6 bases and J by 9 bases, with 12 bases left in between. The CDR3 is made up of 12 amino acids.

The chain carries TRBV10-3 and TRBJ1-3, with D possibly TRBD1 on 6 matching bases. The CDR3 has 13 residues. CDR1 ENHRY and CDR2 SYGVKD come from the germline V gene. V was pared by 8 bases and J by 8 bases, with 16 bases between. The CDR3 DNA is TGTGCCATCTACAGGGTCGGAGAGGACACCATATATTTT. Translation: CAIYRVGEDTIYF.

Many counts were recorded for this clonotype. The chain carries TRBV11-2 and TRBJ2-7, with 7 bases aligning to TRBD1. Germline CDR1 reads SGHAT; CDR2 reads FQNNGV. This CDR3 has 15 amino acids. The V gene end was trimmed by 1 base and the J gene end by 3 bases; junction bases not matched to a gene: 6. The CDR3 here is CASSLGSGQIYEQYF. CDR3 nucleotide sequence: TGTGCCAGCAGCTTAGGCTCGGGACAGATCTACGAGCAGTACTTC.

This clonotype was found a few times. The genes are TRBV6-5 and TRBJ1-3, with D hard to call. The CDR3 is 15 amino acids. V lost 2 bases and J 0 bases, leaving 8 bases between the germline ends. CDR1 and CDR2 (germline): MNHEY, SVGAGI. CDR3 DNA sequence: TGTGCCAGCAGTTACAGGCTTTCCTCTGGAAACACCATATATTTT. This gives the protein CASSYRLSSGNTIYF.

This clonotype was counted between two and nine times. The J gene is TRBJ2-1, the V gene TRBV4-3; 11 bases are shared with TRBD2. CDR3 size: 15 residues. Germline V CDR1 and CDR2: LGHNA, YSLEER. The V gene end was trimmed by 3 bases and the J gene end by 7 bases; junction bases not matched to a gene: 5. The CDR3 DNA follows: TGCGCCAGCAGCCAGGCCCTAGCGGGGGGAAATGAGCAGTTCTTC. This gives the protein CASSQALAGGNEQFF.

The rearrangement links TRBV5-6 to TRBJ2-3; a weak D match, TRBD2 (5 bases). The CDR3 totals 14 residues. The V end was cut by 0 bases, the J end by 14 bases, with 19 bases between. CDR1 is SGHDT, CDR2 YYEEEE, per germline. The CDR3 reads CASSLDPTRAPRYF. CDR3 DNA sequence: TGTGCCAGCAGCTTGGACCCTACTAGGGCCCCTCGGTATTTT.

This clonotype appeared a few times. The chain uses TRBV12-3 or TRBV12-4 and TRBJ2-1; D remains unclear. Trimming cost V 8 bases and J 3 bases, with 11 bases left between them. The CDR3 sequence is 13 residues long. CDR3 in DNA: TGTGCCAGCTGGGGTCCCTACTACAATGAGCAGTTCTTC. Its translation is CASWGPYYNEQFF.

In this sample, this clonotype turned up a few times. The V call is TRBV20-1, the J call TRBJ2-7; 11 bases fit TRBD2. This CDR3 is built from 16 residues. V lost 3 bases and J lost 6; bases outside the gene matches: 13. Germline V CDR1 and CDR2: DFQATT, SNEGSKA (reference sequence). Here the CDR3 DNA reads TGCAGTGCTAGTAACCCTGACCGACTAGCGGGGTCCGAGCAGTACGTC. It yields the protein CSASNPDRLAGSEQYV.

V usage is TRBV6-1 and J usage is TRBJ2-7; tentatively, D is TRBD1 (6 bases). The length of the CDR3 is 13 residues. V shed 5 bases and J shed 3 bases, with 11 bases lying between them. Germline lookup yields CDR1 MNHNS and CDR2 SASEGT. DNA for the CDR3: TGTGCCAGCAGTCCGGGACACCTCTACGAGCAGTACTTC. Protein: CASSPGHLYEQYF.

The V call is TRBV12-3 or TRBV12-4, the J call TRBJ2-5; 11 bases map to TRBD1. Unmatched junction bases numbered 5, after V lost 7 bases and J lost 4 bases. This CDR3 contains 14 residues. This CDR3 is CASTPGQGGETQYF. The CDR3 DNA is TGTGCCAGCACCCCGGGACAGGGGGGAGAGACCCAGTACTTC.